Measured by frequency, the clone carrying this T cell receptor (beta chain) is medium-sized (0.01 to 0.1%). No antigen is known for it. The data were taken from a study of T cell clusters in autoimmune cytopenias. The wider study: Per sample, median TRB depth was around 50,000 reads, yielding a median roughly 2,200 distinct clonotypes.

TRB was amplified from 250 ng of peripheral blood genomic DNA per sample. The length of the CDR3 is 11 residues. CDR1 and CDR2 from the germline V gene are SQVTM and ANQGSEA. One tube held mixed TRB-A and TRB-B primer pools for touch-down PCR. TCRdb reprocessed the multiplex PCR reads; each CDR3 protein has one entry and no DNA is given. The sample yields roughly 9,000 distinct CDR3 sequences, of which the top ten take up around 3.3%. Findings of the study overall: Healthy donors had about 3-fold more exclusive TRB clusters than active autoimmune hepatitis patients. TRB repertoire shifts in secondary cytopenia and chronic lymphocytic leukemia mostly reflected lymphoma, not autoimmunity.

This chain joins TRBV29-1 and TRBJ1-1; TCRdb indicates TRBD1, and absent DNA this call remains unverified. The material sequenced was peripheral blood. This sequence originates from a human donor with an autoimmune cytopenia or autoimmune hepatitis (not recorded which). The CDR3 protein is CSEMTGSEAFF.